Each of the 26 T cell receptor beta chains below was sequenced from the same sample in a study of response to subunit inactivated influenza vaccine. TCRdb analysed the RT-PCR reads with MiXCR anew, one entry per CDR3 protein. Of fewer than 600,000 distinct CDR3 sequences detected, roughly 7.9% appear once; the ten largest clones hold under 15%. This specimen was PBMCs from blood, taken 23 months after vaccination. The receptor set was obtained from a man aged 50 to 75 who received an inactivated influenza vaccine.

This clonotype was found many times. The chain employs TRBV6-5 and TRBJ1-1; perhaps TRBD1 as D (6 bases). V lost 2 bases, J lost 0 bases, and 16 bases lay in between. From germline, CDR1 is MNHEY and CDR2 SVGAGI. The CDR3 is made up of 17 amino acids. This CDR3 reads CASSYGQSQLMNTEAFF. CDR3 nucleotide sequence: TGTGCCAGCAGTTACGGACAGTCACAATTAATGAACACTGAAGCTTTCTTT.

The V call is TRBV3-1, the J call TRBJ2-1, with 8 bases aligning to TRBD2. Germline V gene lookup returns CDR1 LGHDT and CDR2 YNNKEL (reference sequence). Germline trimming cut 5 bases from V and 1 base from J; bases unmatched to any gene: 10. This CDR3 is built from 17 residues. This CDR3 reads CASSSPGVAGSYNEQFF. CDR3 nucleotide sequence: TGTGCCAGCAGCTCCCCGGGGGTAGCGGGATCCTACAATGAGCAGTTCTTC.

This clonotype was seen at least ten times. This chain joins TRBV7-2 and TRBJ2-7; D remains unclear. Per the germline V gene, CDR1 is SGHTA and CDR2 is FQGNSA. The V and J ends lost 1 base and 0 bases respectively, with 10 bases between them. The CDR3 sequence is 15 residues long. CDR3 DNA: TGTGCCAGCAGCTTAGGACGGATGAGCTCCTACGAGCAGTACTTC. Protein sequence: CASSLGRMSSYEQYF.

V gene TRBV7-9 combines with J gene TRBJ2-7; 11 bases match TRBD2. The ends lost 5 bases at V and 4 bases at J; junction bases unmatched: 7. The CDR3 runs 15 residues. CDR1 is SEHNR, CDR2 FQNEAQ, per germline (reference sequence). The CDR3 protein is CASSGGTSGKYEQYF. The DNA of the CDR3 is TGTGCCAGCAGCGGAGGGACTAGCGGAAAGTACGAGCAGTACTTC.

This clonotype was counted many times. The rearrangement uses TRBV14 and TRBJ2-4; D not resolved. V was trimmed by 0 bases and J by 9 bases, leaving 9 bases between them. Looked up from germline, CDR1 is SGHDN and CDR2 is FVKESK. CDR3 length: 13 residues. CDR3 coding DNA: TGTGCCAGCAGCCAAGACTTGGTAGCCATTCAGTACTTC. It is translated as CASSQDLVAIQYF.

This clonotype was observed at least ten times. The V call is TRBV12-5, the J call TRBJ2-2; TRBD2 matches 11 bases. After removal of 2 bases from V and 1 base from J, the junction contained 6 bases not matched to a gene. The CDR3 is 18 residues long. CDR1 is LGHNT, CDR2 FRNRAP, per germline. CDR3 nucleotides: TGTGCTAGTGGTTTGAGTAGCGGGGGGGCCGGGAACACCGGGGAGCTGTTTTTT. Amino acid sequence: CASGLSSGGAGNTGELFF.

CDR3 in DNA: TGTGCCAGCAGTCCCCACGGAGCGGGAGAGGGAAATGAGCAGTTCTTC. Translating it yields CASSPHGAGEGNEQFF. The chain uses TRBV28 and TRBJ2-1; 8 bases are a match to TRBD2. Per the germline V gene, CDR1 is MDHEN and CDR2 is SYDVKM. CDR3 length: 16 residues. V shed 5 bases, J shed 7 bases, and the junction held 13 bases outside the gene matches.

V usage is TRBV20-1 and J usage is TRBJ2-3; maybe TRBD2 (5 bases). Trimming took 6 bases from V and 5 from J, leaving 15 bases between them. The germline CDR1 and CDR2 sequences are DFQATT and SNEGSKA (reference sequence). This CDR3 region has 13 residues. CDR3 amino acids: CSAPCGLEDTQYF. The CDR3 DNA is TGCAGTGCCCCCTGCGGGTTGGAAGATACGCAGTATTTT.

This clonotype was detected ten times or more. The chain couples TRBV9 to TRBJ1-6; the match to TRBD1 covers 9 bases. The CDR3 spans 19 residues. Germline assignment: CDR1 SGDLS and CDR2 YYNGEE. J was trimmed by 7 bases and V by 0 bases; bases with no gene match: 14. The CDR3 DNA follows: TGTGCCAGCAGCGTAGGAGCGAATTTGGGGACAGGGTGGAATTCACCCCTCCACTTT. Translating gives CASSVGANLGTGWNSPLHF.

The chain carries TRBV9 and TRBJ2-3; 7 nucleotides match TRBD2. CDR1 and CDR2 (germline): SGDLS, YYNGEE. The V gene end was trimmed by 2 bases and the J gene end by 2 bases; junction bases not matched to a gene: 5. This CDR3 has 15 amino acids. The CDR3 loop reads CASSVASGITDTQYF. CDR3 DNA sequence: TGTGCCAGCAGCGTGGCTAGCGGTATCACAGATACGCAGTATTTT.

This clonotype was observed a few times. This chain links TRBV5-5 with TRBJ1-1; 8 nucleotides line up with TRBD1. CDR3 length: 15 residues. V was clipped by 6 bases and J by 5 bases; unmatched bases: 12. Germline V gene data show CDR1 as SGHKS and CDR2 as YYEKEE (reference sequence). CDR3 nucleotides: TGTGCCAGCAACCTAGACAGGGGTCGGTCGACTGAAGCTTTCTTT. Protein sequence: CASNLDRGRSTEAFF.

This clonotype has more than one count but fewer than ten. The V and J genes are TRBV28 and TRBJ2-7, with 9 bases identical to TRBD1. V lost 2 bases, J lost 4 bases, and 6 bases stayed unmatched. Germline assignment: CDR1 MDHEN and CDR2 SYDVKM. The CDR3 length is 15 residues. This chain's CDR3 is CASSLVQGARYEQYF. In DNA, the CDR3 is TGTGCCAGCAGTTTAGTACAGGGGGCGCGGTACGAGCAGTACTTC.

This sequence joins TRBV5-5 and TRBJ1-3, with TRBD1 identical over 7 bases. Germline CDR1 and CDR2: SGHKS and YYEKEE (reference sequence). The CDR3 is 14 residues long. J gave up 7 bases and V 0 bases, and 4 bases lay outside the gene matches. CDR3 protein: CASSLGQGGNTIYF. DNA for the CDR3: TGTGCCAGCAGCTTGGGACAGGGAGGGAACACCATATATTTT.

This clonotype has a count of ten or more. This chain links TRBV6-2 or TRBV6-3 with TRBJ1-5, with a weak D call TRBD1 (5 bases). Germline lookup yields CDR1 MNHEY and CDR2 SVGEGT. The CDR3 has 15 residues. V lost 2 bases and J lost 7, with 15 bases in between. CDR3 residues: CASSYLGRAGQPQHF. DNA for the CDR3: TGTGCCAGCAGTTACCTAGGCAGGGCCGGGCAGCCCCAGCATTTT.

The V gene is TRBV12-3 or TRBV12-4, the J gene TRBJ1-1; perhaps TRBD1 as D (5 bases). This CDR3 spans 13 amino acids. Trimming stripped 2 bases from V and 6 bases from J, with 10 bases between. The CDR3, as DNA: TGTGCCAGCAGTTTATCCCAGGGATCTGAAGCTTTCTTT. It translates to CASSLSQGSEAFF.

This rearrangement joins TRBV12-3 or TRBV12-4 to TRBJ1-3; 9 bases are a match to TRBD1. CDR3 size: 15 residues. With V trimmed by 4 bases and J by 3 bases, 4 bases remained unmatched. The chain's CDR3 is CASSSQGAGGNTIYF. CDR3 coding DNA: TGTGCCAGCAGTTCACAGGGGGCTGGTGGAAACACCATATATTTT.

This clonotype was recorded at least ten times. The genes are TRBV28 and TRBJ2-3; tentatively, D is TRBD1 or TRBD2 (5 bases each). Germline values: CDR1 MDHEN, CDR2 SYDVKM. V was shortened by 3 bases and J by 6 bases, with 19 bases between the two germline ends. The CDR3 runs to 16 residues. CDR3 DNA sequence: TGTGCCAGCAGTTTGACTGTCCCAGGGAGAATGGATACGCAGTATTTT. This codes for CASSLTVPGRMDTQYF.

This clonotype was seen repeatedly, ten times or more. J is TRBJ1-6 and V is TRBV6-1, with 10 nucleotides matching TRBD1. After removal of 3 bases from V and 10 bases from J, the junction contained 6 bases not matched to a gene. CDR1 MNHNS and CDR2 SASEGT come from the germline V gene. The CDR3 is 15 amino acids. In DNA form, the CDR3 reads TGTGCCAGCAGTGACCGGGACAGGGGTGGATCACCCCTCCACTTT. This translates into CASSDRDRGGSPLHF.

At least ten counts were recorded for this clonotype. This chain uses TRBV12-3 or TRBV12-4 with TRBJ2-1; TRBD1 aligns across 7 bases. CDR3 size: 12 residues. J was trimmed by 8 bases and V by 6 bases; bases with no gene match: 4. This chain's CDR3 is CASRHTGDEQFF. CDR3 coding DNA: TGTGCCAGCAGACATACAGGGGATGAGCAGTTCTTC.

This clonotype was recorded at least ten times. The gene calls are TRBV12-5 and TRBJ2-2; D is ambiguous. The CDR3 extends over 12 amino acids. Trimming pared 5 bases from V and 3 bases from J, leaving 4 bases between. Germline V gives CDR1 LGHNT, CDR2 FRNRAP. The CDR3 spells CASGLDTGELFF. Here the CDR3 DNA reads TGTGCTAGTGGTCTAGACACCGGGGAGCTGTTTTTT.

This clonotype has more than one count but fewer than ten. The CDR3 protein is CAWSGQGRLYEQYF. CDR3 bases: TGTGCCTGGAGTGGACAGGGTCGTCTCTACGAGCAGTACTTC. The rearrangement links TRBV30 to TRBJ2-7; 7 positions agree with TRBD1. The J segment lost 3 bases and the V segment lost 1 base, leaving 6 bases of the junction unmatched. The CDR3 is 14 residues long. Per germline, CDR1 GTSNPN and CDR2 SVGIG (reference sequence). Full variable domain (rest looked up from reference TRBV30 and TRBJ2-7): SQTIHQWPATLVQPVGSPLSLECTVEGTSNPNLYWYRQAAGRGLQLLFYSVGIGQISSEVPQNLSASRPQDRQFILSSKKLLLSDSGFYLCAWSGQGRLYEQYFGPGTRLTVT.

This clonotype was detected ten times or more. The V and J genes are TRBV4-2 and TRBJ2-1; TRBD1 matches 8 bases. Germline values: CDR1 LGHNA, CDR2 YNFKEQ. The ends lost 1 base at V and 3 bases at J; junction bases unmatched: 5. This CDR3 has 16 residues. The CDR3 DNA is TGTGCCAGCAGCCAAGCGCCGGGACAGGTCTACAATGAGCAGTTCTTC. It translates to CASSQAPGQVYNEQFF.

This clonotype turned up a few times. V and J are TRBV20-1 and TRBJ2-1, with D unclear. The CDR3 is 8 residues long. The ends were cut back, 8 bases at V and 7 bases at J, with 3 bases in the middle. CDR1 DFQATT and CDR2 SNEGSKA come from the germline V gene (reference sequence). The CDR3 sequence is CSINEQFF. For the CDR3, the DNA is TGCAGTATAAATGAGCAGTTCTTC.

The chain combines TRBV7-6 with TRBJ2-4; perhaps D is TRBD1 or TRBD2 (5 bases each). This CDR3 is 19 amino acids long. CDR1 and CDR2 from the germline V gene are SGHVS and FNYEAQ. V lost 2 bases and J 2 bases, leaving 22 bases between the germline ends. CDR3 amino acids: CASSLLGGILPVPKNIQYF. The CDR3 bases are TGTGCCAGCAGCTTACTTGGGGGTATTCTACCCGTCCCCAAAAACATTCAGTACTTC.

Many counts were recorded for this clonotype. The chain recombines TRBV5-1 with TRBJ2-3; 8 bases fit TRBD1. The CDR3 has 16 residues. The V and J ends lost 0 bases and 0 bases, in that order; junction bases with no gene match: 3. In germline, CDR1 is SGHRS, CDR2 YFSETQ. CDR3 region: CASSLGWTGSTDTQYF. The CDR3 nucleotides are TGCGCCAGCAGCTTGGGTTGGACAGGGAGCACAGATACGCAGTATTTT.

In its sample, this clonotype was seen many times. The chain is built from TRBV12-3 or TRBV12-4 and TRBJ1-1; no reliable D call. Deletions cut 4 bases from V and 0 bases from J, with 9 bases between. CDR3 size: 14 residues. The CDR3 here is CASSWRGVNTEAFF. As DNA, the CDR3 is TGTGCCAGCAGTTGGAGAGGCGTGAACACTGAAGCTTTCTTT.